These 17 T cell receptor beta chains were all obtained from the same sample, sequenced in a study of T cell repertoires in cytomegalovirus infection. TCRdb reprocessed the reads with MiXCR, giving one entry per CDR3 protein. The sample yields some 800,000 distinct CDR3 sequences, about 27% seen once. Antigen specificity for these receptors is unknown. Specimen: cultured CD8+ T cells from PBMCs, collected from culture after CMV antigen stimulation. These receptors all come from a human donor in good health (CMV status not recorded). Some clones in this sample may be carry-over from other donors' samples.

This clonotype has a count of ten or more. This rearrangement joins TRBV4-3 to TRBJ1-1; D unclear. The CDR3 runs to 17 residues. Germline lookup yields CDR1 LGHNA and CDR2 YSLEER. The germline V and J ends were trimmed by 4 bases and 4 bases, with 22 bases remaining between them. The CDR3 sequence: CASSPSGAGMRITEAFF. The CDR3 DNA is TGCGCCAGCAGCCCGTCGGGCGCGGGGATGCGAATCACTGAAGCTTTCTTT.

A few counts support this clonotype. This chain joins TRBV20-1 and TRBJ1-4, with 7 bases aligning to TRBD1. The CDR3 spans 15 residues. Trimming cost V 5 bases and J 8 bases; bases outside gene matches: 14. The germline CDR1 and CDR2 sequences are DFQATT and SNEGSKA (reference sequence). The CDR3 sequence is CSAPWWDSEGEKLFF. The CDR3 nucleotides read TGCAGTGCTCCTTGGTGGGACAGTGAAGGCGAAAAACTGTTTTTT.

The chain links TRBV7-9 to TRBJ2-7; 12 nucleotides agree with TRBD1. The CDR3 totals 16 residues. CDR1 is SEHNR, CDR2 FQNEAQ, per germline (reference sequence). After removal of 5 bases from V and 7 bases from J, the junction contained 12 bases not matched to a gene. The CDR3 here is CASSAYPGQGAPEQYF. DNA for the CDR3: TGTGCCAGCAGCGCCTACCCGGGACAGGGGGCGCCGGAGCAGTACTTC.

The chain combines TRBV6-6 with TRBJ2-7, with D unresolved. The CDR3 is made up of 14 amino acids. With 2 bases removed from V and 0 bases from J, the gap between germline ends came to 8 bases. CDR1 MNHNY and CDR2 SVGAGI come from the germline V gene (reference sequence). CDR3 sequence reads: CASSYRDLSYEQYV. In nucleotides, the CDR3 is TGTGCCAGCAGTTACAGGGATCTCTCCTACGAGCAGTACGTC.

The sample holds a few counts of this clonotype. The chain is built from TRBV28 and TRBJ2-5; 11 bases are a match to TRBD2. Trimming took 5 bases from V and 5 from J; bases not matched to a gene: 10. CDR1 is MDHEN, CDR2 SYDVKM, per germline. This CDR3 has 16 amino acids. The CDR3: CASSPGVAGGFETQYF. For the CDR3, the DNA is TGTGCCAGCAGTCCCGGGGTAGCGGGGGGGTTCGAGACCCAGTACTTC.

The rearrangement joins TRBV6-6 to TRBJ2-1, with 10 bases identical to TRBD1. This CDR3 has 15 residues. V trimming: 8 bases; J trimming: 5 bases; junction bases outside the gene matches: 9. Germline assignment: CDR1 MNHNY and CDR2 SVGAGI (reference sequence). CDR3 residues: CASEGWDRGNNEQFF. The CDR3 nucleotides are TGTGCCAGCGAAGGATGGGACAGGGGTAACAATGAGCAGTTCTTC.

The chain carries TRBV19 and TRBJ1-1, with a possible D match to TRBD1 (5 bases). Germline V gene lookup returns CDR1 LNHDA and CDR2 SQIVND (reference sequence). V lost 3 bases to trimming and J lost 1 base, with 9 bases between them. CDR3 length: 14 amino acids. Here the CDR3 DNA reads TGTGCCAGTAGTATCGGCAGGGAGAACACTGAAGCTTTCTTT. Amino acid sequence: CASSIGRENTEAFF.

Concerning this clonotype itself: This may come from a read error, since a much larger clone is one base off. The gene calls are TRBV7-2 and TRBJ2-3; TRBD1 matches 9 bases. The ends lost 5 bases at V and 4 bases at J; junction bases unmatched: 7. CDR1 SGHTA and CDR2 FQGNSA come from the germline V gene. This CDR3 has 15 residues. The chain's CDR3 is CTSSRRDRAPDTQYF. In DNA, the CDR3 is TGTACCAGCAGCCGCCGGGACAGGGCCCCAGATACGCAGTATTTT.

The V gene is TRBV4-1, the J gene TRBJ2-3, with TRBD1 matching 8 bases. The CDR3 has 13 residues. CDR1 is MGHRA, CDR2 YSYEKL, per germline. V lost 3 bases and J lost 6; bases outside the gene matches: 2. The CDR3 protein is CASSQWTGDTQYF. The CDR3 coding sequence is TGCGCCAGCAGCCAGTGGACAGGGGATACGCAGTATTTT.

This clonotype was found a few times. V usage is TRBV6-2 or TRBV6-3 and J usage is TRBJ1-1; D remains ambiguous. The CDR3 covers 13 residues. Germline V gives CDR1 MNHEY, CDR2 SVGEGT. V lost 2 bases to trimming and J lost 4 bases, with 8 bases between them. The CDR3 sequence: CASSYLVATEAFF. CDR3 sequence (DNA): TGTGCCAGCAGTTACCTGGTCGCCACTGAAGCTTTCTTT.

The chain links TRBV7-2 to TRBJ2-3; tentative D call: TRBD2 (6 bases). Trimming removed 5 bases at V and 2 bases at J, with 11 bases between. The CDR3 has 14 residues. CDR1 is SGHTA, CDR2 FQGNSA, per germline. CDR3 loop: CASSTSGVTDTQYF. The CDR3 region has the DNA TGTGCCAGCAGCACCTCGGGGGTCACAGATACGCAGTATTTT.

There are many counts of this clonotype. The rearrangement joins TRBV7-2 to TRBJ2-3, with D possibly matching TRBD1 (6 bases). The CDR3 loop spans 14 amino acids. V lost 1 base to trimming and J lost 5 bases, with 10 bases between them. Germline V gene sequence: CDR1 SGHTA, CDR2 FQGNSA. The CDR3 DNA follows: TGTGCCAGCAGCTTAGTCAGGGGTGAAGATACGCAGTATTTT. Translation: CASSLVRGEDTQYF.

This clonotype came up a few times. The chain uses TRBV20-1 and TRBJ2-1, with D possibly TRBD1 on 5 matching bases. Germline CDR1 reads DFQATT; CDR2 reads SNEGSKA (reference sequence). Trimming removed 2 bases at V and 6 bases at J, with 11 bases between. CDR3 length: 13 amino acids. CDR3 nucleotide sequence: TGCAGTGCTAGATTGCAGGGCGCCAATGAGCAGTTCTTC. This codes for CSARLQGANEQFF.

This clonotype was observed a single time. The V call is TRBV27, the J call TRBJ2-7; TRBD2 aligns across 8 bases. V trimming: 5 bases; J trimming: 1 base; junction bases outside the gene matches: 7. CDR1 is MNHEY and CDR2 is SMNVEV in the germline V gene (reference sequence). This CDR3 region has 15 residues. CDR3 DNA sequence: TGTGCCAGCAGTCTCTCGGGGGGGGGTTCCTACGAGCAGTACGTC. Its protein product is CASSLSGGGSYEQYV.

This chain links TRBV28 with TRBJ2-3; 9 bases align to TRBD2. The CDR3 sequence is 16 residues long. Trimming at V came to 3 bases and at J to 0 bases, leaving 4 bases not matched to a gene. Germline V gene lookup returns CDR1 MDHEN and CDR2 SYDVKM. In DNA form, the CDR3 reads TGTGCCAGCAGTTTCCTTACTAGCGGGAGCACAGATACGCAGTATTTT. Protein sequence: CASSFLTSGSTDTQYF. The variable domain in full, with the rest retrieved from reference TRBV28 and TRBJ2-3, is DVKVTQSSRYLVKRTGEKVFLECVQDMDHENMFWYRQDPGLGLRLIYFSYDVKMKEKGDIPEGYSVSREKKERFSLILESASTNQTSMYLCASSFLTSGSTDTQYFGPGTRLTVL.

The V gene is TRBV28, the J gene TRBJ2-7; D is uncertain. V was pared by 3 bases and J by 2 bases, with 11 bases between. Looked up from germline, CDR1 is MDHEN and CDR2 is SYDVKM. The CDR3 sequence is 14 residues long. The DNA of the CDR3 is TGTGCCAGCAGTTTTCCTCGGGCCCCCTACGAGCAGTACGTC. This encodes CASSFPRAPYEQYV.

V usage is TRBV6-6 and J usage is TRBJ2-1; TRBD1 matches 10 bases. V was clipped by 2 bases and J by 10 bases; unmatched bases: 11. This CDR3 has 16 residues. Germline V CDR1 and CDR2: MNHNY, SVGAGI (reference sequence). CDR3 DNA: TGTGCCAGCAGTTACGGGCCGACGACAGGGGGCCTGGAGCAGTTCTTC. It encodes CASSYGPTTGGLEQFF.